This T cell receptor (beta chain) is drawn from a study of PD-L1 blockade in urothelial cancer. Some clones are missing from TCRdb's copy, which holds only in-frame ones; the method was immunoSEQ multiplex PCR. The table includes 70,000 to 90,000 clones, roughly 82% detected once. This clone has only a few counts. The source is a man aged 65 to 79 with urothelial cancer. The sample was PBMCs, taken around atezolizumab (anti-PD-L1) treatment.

The chain's CDR3 is CASSLGTGRSYNEQFF. The CDR3 region has the DNA TGTGCCAGCAGCTTAGGGACAGGGCGTTCCTACAATGAGCAGTTCTTC. The chain uses TRBV7-9 and TRBJ2-1, with TRBD1 matching 8 bases. The CDR3 length is 16 residues. Germline V lookup: CDR1 SEHNR, CDR2 FQNEAQ (reference sequence). J lost 1 base, V lost 1 base, and 3 bases had no gene match.